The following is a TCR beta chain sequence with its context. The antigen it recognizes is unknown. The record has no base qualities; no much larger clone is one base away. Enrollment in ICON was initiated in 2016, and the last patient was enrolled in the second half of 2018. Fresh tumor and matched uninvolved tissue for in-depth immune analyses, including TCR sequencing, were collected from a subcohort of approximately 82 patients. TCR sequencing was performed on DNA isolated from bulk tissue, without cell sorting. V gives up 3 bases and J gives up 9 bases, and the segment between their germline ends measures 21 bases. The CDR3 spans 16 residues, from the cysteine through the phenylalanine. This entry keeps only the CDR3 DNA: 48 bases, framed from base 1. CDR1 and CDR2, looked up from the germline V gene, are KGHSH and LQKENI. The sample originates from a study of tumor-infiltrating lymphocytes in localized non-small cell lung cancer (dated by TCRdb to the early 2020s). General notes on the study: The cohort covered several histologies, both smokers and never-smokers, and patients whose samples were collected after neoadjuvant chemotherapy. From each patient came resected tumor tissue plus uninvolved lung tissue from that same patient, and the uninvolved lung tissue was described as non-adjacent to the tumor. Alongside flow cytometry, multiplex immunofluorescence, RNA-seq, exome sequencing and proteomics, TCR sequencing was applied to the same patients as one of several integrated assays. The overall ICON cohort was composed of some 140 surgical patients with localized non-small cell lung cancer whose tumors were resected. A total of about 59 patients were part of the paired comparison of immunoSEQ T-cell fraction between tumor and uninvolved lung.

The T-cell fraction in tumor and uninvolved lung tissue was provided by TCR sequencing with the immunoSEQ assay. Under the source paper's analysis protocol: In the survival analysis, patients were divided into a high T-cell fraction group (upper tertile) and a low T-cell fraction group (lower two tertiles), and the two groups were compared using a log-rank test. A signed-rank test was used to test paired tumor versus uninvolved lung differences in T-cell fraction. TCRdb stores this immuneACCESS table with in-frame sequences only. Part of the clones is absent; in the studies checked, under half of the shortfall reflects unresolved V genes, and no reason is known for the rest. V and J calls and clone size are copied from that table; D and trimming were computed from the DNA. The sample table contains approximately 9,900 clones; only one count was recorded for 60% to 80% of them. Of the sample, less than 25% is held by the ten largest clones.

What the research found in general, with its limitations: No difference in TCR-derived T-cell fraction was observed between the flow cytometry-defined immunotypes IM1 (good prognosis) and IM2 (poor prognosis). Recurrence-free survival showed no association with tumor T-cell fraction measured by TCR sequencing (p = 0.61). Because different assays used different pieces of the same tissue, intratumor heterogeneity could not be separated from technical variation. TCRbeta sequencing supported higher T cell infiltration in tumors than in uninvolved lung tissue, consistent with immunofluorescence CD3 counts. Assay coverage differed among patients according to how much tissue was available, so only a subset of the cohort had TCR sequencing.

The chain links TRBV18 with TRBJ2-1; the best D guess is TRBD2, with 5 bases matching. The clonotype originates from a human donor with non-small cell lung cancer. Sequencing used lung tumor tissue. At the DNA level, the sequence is TGTGCCAGCTCACCGGTCGCCGAGGCCGCCCGGGGTGAGCAGTTCTTC. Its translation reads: CASSPVAEAARGEQFF.